This TCR beta chain is from a study of CD8 T cells in ankylosing spondylitis (dated by TCRdb to 2016 to 2017). A note on the overall study: T cell receptor beta repertoires were profiled in healthy donors and ankylosing spondylitis patients so that disease-linked TCR variants could be found. The whole study cohort included about a hundred healthy donors and 20 to 25 ankylosing spondylitis patients. Peripheral blood was sampled, and synovial fluid was also collected from ankylosing spondylitis patients.

The V end loses 4 bases and the J end loses 9 bases, and a stretch of 16 bases separates them. Measured from the cysteine to the phenylalanine, the CDR3 is 14 residues long. Here the CDR3 DNA is all that survives: 42 bases in frame from base 1. The germline V gene (reference sequence) gives CDR1 as LGHDT and CDR2 as YNNKEL. This clonotype was observed at least ten times. Which antigen it targets is not known. Base quality data are lacking; no much larger clone is found one base away. What the study reported, not specific to this receptor: Some of the motif variants had been reported before in the synovial fluid and blood of reactive arthritis patients, a finding that suggests common disease-initiation mechanisms. According to the report, matched synovial fluid samples from ankylosing spondylitis patients were significantly enriched for the disease-linked clones. Blood from ankylosing spondylitis patients appeared to be characterized by a TCR beta motif made up of several highly homologous amino acid variants. A CD8+ phenotype was shown by the disease-linked clones, which were found at relatively low frequencies in peripheral blood.

Sequencing was carried out with an Illumina HiSeq 2500. TCR beta libraries were prepared by quantitative 5'-RACE with molecular barcodes. On the authors' methods: To identify disease-linked TCR variants, a new computational method was used, one built on a probabilistic model of VDJ rearrangement. Clones were called with MiXCR by TCRdb after fastp trimmed the public reads at Q25, and only in-frame beta chains were retained. Each record represents a unique CDR3 protein, reported with the most common genes and DNA among its rows. TCRdb, not the authors, supplied the V and J calls. Here the sample has approximately 240,000 distinct CDR3 sequences; roughly a tenth occur a single time. The ten largest account for around 3% of the sample.

The rearrangement combines TRBV3-1 with TRBJ2-1; the D segment cannot be called with confidence. This TCR was recovered from a male donor with ankylosing spondylitis or in good health (not recorded which). Sequencing used blood, either unsorted or a sorted T cell fraction (not recorded which). DNA sequence: TGTGCCAGCAGCCCGCGGACGGAGAAGGGTGAGCAGTTCTTC. It specifies CASSPRTEKGEQFF.